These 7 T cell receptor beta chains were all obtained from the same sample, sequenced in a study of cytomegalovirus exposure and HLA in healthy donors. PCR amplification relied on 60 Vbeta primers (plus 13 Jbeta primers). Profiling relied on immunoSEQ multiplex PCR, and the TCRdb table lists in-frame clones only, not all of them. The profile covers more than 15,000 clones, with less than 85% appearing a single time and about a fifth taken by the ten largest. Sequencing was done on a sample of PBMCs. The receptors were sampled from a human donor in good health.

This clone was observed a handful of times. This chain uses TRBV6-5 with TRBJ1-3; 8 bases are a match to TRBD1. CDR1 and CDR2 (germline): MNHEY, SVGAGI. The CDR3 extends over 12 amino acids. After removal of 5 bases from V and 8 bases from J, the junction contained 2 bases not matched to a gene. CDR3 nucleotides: TGTGCCAGCAGTAAGACAGGGGACACCATATATTTT. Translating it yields CASSKTGDTIYF.

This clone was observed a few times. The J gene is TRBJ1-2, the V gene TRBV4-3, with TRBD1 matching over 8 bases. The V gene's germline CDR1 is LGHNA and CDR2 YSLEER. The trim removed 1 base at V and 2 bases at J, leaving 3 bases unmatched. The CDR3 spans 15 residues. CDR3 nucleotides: TGCGCCAGCAGCCAAGGGACAGGGTTAAACTATGGCTACACCTTC. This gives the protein CASSQGTGLNYGYTF.

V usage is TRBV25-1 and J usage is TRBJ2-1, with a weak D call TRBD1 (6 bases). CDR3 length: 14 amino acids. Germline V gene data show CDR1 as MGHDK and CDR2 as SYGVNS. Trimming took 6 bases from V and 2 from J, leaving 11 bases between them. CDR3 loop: CASRDSKPYNEQFF. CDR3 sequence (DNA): TGTGCCAGCAGGGACAGTAAACCCTACAATGAGCAGTTCTTC.

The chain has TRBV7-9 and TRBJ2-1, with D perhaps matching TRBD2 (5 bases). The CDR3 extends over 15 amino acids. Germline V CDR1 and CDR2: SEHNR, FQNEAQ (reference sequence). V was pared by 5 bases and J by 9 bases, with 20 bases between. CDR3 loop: CASSRGRATRSEQFF. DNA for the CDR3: TGTGCCAGCAGCCGAGGGCGGGCTACTAGGAGTGAGCAGTTCTTC.

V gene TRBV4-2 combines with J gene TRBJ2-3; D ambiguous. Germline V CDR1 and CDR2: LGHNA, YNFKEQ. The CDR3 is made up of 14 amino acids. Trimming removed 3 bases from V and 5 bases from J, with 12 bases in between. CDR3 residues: CASSHDIGGDTQYF. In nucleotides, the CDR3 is TGTGCCAGCAGCCACGACATTGGTGGAGATACGCAGTATTTT.

The CDR3 region has the DNA TGTGCTAGTGGTTTAGGGACAGCAAACACTGAAGCTTTCTTT. This translates into CASGLGTANTEAFF. V gene TRBV12-5 combines with J gene TRBJ1-1, with 7 bases matching TRBD1. Germline V gene sequence: CDR1 LGHNT, CDR2 FRNRAP. With 3 bases clipped from V and 2 bases from J, the junction kept 3 bases outside the gene matches. This CDR3 is built from 14 residues.

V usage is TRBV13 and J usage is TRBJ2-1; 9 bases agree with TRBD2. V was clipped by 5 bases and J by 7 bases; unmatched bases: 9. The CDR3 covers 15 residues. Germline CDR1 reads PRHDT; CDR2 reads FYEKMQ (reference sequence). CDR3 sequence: CASSQSGGRYNEQFF. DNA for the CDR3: TGTGCCAGCAGCCAGAGCGGGGGGCGTTATAATGAGCAGTTCTTC.